The present TCR beta chain was sequenced within a study of blood T cell repertoires in COVID-19 (dated by TCRdb to the early 2020s). About the investigation overall: Collaborator samples came from the United States, Italy and Spain and covered acute and convalescent phases of COVID-19. The prospective study material was composed of cDNA or gDNA derived from T cells, B-cell-depleted T cells, or PBMCs. Deeply sampled blood TCRbeta repertoires from subjects exposed to, actively infected with, or recovered from COVID-19 were included in the dataset. The repertoires were released in a freely available public database intended as a resource for research on the immune response to SARS-CoV-2. The samples were drawn from the first 160 participants of the ongoing ImmuneRACE study and from over a thousand subjects provided by 6 global collaborators. The sample metadata nearly always contained a de-identified subject ID, COVID-19 status, age in years and sex. Where available, HLA class I and class II types were obtained from metadata supplied by the sample provider rather than from assay-based typing.

The germline V gene sets CDR1 to SGHRS and CDR2 to YFSETQ. The CDR3 runs 12 residues from the cysteine to the phenylalanine. Just the 36-base CDR3 DNA is kept, in frame starting at base 1. V loses 5 bases of germline sequence and J loses 3 bases, and the interval between the two ends is 9 bases. The immunoSEQ Assay, a bias-controlled multiplex PCR, was used to amplify TCRbeta CDR3 regions from genomic DNA. From the authors' description of their analysis: Nucleated cell counts per sample were estimated from amplification of reference gene primers within the assay. Sequence reads were collapsed and filtered to measure the absolute abundance of every unique TCRbeta CDR3 rearrangement. For each sample, productive Simpson clonality was calculated as the square root of Simpson's diversity index across productive rearrangements. TCRdb obtained this table from immuneACCESS and retained in-frame rearrangements with V and J assigned. These tables miss some clones; where compared with another copy, unresolved V genes account for less than half of the shortfall, and the remainder is unexplained. The V and J calls and clone size are taken from that table; D and trimming were inferred from the DNA. The sample table shows 270,000 or so clones, and about 85% are seen once. The top ten clonotypes cover more than 10% of the sample.

Each collaborating institution followed its own protocols to collect whole blood in K2EDTA tubes. For TCRbeta analysis, collaborator samples were shipped as frozen whole blood, as isolated PBMCs, or as DNA extracted from either sample type. Broad study findings and their caveats: The quantity of clinical and demographic metadata differed by source and by participant and was supplied without curation.

Comments on this clone: The antigen it recognizes is unknown. No per-base quality is available; no much larger clone lies one base away.

The sequence links TRBV5-1 to TRBJ2-7; a tentative D call is TRBD1 (5 bases match). The sequencing sample was made of peripheral blood. The sequence was obtained from a human donor in a cohort sampled during active COVID-19. The CDR3 region has the sequence CASRDNIYEQYF. Here is the DNA: TGCGCCAGCAGGGACAATATCTACGAGCAGTACTTC.